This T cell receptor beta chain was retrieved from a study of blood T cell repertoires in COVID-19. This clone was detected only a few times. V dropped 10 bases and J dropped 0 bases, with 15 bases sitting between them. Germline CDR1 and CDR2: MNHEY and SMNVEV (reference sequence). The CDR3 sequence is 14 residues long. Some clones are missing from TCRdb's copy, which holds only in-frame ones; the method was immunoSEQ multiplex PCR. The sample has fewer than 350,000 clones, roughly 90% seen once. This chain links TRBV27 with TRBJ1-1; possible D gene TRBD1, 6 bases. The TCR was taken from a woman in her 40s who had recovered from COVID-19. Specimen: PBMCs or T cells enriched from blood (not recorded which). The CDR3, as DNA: TGTGCCACCAGGGGCTCGGGGGTGAACACTGAAGCTTTCTTT. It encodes CATRGSGVNTEAFF.